This T cell receptor (beta chain) was found in a study of a mutant IDH1 vaccine in newly diagnosed glioma. About the research overall: Patients received vaccination from 4-6 weeks after radiotherapy alone, or with temozolomide cycles.

This table comes from immunoSEQ multiplex PCR, and its TCRdb copy is limited to in-frame clones, with some not included. The repertoire holds approximately 40,000 clones, with about 83% as singletons. Germline CDR1 reads KGHSY; CDR2 reads FQNENV. This CDR3 comprises 15 residues. J was trimmed by 7 bases and V by 4 bases; bases with no gene match: 13. This clone came up once. Its specificity is unknown. This sample's time point: week 11, during vaccination. One vaccine dose held 300 ug of mutant IDH1 20-mer peptide and came with topical imiquimod. This specimen was PBMCs, taken from a glioma patient whose treatment included an IDH1 peptide vaccine. The receptor's source is a man aged 40-49 years with glioma. The chain couples TRBV16 to TRBJ2-7, with 7 bases aligning to TRBD2. The CDR3 DNA reads as TGTGCCAGCAGCCCTATTACGGGGCCGGGGGGAGAGCAGTACTTC. Translating gives CASSPITGPGGEQYF.